A single sample is the source of the 10 T cell receptor beta chains below, sequenced in a study of breast tumors, draining lymph nodes, adjacent tissues. Via MiXCR, TCRdb re-called the multiplex PCR reads, giving one row per CDR3 protein. The table lists approximately 300,000 distinct CDR3 sequences, about 33% of them singletons. Samples came from axillary lymph nodes draining the breast cancer. Material for sequencing was axillary lymph node tissue. The receptors come from a female donor with breast cancer. Some clones in this sample may be carry-over from other donors' samples.

At least ten counts were recorded for this clonotype. CDR3 bases: TGTGCCAGTAGCGACAGGGGGTATAGCAATCAGCCCCAGCATTTT. Translation gives CASSDRGYSNQPQHF. V gene TRBV19 combines with J gene TRBJ1-5, with TRBD1 matching over 9 bases. The CDR3 runs to 15 residues. V shed 6 bases and J 0 bases; nucleotides not matched to a gene: 3. Germline CDR1 reads LNHDA; CDR2 reads SQIVND (reference sequence). The full variable domain, completed using reference TRBV19 and TRBJ1-5, is DGGITQSPKYLFRKEGQNVTLSCEQNLNHDAMYWYRQDPGQGLRLIYYSQIVNDFQKGDIAEGYSVSREKKESFPLTVTSAQKNPTAFYLCASSDRGYSNQPQHFGDGTRLSIL.

There are many counts of this clonotype. The chain is built from TRBV5-1 and TRBJ2-5, with TRBD1 identical over 7 bases. The junction had 4 bases not matched to a gene; V was cut back by 5 bases and J by 3 bases. Germline V gene data show CDR1 as SGHRS and CDR2 as YFSETQ. The CDR3 totals 13 residues. The CDR3 spells CASRPGTEETQYF. CDR3 sequence (DNA): TGCGCCAGCAGGCCCGGGACAGAAGAGACCCAGTACTTC.

This clonotype was observed once. The chain joins TRBV10-2 to TRBJ1-5, with D perhaps TRBD1 (5 bases). Germline V gene data show CDR1 as WSHSY and CDR2 as SAAADI. The CDR3 has 16 amino acids. Trimming removed 4 bases from V and 6 bases from J, with 19 bases in between. The CDR3 DNA reads as TGCGCCAGCAGTGGCCACCTGACCGGGGGAACTCAGCCCCAGCATTTT. Translated, it gives CASSGHLTGGTQPQHF.

With regard to this clonotype: A much more abundant neighbour one base away suggests this may be a read error. The gene calls are TRBV6-6 and TRBJ1-4; D is unclear. This CDR3 has 15 residues. Between the trimmed V and J ends, which lost 5 bases and 12 bases, there was a span of 22 bases. Per germline, CDR1 MNHNY and CDR2 SVGAGI (reference sequence). The CDR3 DNA is TGTGCCAGCAGTCAAGACTATGGAGGTACGGCGGAACTGTTTTTT. Its translation is CASSQDYGGTAELFF.

The table lists this clonotype with many counts. This chain uses TRBV20-1 with TRBJ2-1; no reliable D call. The CDR3 extends over 14 amino acids. The germline CDR1 and CDR2 sequences are DFQATT and SNEGSKA (reference sequence). Trimming removed 0 bases at V and 5 bases at J, with 11 bases between. DNA for the CDR3: TGCAGTGCTAGAGACCCCCGGCTTGACAATGAGCAGTTCTTC. Residues: CSARDPRLDNEQFF.

This clonotype was seen at least ten times. The CDR3 nucleotides read TGTGCCAGTAGTATAATCCCCGACGCTAGCACAGATACGCAGTATTTT. This sequence encodes CASSIIPDASTDTQYF. The chain employs TRBV19 and TRBJ2-3; D ambiguous. The germline V gene encodes CDR1 LNHDA and CDR2 SQIVND (reference sequence). The germline V and J ends were trimmed by 2 bases and 0 bases, with 12 bases remaining between them. This CDR3 contains 16 residues.

This clonotype has a handful of counts. This may come from a read error, since a much larger clone is one base off. The rearrangement uses TRBV14 and TRBJ2-5, with D perhaps matching TRBD1 (6 bases). The CDR3 has 15 residues. The germline CDR1 and CDR2 sequences are SGHDN and FVKESK. This CDR3 is CASSATDGDTKTPYF. The CDR3 DNA is TGTGCCAGCAGCGCGACAGACGGGGACACAAAGACCCCGTACTTC.

This clonotype was detected only once. This may stem from a read error, because a much larger clone lies one nucleotide away. The chain couples TRBV20-1 to TRBJ2-7, with D maybe TRBD2 (6 bases). Germline assignment: CDR1 DFQATT and CDR2 SNEGSKA (reference sequence). This CDR3 region has 15 residues. CDR3 nucleotide sequence: TGCGGTGCTATGCGGCAGGGAGGTATAGACTACGAGCAGTACTTC. It is translated as CGAMRQGGIDYEQYF.

In regard to this clonotype: Possible read error: a much larger clone is one base away. This chain joins TRBV6-6 and TRBJ2-7; D unclear. This CDR3 comprises 16 residues. The germline V gene has CDR1 MNHNY and CDR2 SVGAGI (reference sequence). V lost 5 bases and J 0 bases, leaving 17 bases between the germline ends. In nucleotides, the CDR3 is TGTGCCAGCAGTCACTTTGCCCCCACGAGCTCCTACGAGCAGTACTTC. Translation gives CASSHFAPTSSYEQYF.

As for this clonotype: Given a much more abundant clone one base away, this may be a read error. The V call is TRBV20-1, the J call TRBJ1-5; perhaps TRBD1 as D (6 bases). This CDR3 contains 13 residues. Germline V CDR1 and CDR2: DFQATT, SNEGSKA (reference sequence). Trimming took off 6 bases at V and 3 bases at J, with 12 bases between the two ends. The CDR3 DNA reads TGCAGTGCGCAGACAGGAGTCAATCAGCCCCAGCATTTT. Residues: CSAQTGVNQPQHF.